These 7 T cell receptor beta chains share one sample of origin, sequenced in a study of Ad26.COV2.S vaccination and SARS-CoV-2 variants. The assay was immunoSEQ multiplex PCR, and TCRdb's table has in-frame clones only and misses some. The sample yields some 350,000 clones, 92% seen once. The sample in question was peripheral blood, obtained after recovery from COVID-19. All receptors derive from a human donor who had recovered from COVID-19.

The rearrangement joins TRBV5-4 to TRBJ2-1; 12 bases are a match to TRBD2. Germline CDR1 SGHNT, CDR2 YYREEE (reference sequence). There are 14 residues in the CDR3. The V and J ends lost 0 bases and 12 bases, in that order; junction bases with no gene match: 4. The CDR3 region is CASSLDLLAGGQFF. The CDR3 nucleotides read TGTGCCAGCAGCTTGGATTTACTAGCGGGGGGGCAGTTCTTC.

The rearrangement uses TRBV3-1 (or the pseudogene TRBV3-2) and TRBJ2-1; possible D gene TRBD2, 7 bases. Germline CDR1 reads LGHDT; CDR2 reads YNNKEL (reference sequence). CDR3 length: 15 residues. V was shortened by 3 bases and J by 7 bases, with 16 bases between the two germline ends. This chain's CDR3 is CASSHNRGAVNEQFF. The CDR3 DNA reads TGTGCCAGCAGCCATAATCGGGGGGCGGTAAATGAGCAGTTCTTC.

This chain connects TRBV6-4 to TRBJ1-2; D gene uncertain. Germline V gene data show CDR1 as MRHNA and CDR2 as SNTAGT. The CDR3 consists of 15 residues. Trimming removed 2 bases from V and 6 bases from J, with 16 bases in between. The CDR3 region is CASSDSQRYFHGYTF. Here the CDR3 DNA reads TGTGCCAGCAGTGACAGTCAGCGATACTTTCATGGCTACACCTTC.

The gene calls are TRBV11-2 and TRBJ1-1, with 8 bases lining up with TRBD1. This CDR3 has 14 residues. The germline V gene encodes CDR1 SGHAT and CDR2 FQNNGV. V lost 5 bases and J lost 6; bases outside the gene matches: 8. In nucleotides, the CDR3 is TGTGCCAGCAGCCAATCAGGGGGCGAATCTGAAGCTTTCTTT. It specifies CASSQSGGESEAFF.

Notes on this clone: At one boundary the junction diverges from the germline segment, which might be a read error. The chain employs TRBV12-3 or TRBV12-4 and TRBJ2-1; possibly TRBD1 or TRBD2 for D (5 bases each). The length of the CDR3 is 11 residues. CDR3 nucleotide sequence: TGTGCCAGCAGCCCAGGGTGGGAGCTGTTCTTC. This gives the protein CASSPGWELFF.

This clone was detected only once. The J gene is TRBJ1-1, the V gene TRBV5-1; unclear D gene. The V gene lost 0 bases and the J gene lost 0 bases, with 15 bases spanning the gap. Germline CDR1 SGHRS, CDR2 YFSETQ. CDR3 length equals 17 residues. CDR3 protein: CASSLGPTSGMNTEAFF. CDR3 nucleotides: TGCGCCAGCAGCTTGGGACCCACGTCGGGGATGAACACTGAAGCTTTCTTT.

The rearrangement uses TRBV6-4 and TRBJ2-1; tentative D call: TRBD1 (5 bases). CDR1 is MRHNA, CDR2 SNTAGT, per germline. V lost 5 bases, J lost 9 bases, and 23 bases lay in between. This CDR3 region has 16 residues. CDR3 DNA: TGTGCCAGCAGTTGGCGGCATGGGGCCCTAGGAATTGAGCAGTTCTTC. Protein product: CASSWRHGALGIEQFF.